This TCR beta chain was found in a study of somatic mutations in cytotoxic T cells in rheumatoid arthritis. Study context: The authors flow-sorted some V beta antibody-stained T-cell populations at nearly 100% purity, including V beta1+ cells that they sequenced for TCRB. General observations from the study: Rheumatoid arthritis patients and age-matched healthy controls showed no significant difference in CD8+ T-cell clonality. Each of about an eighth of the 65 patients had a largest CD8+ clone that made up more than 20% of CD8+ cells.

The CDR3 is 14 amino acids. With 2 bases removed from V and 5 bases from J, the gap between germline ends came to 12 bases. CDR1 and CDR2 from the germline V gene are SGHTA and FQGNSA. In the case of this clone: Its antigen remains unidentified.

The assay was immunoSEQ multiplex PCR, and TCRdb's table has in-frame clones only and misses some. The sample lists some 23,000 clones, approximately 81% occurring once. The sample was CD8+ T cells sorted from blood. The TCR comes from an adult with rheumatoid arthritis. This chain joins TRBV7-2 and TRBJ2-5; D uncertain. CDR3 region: CASSLNLGPETQYF. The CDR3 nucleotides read TGTGCCAGCAGCTTAAATCTAGGGCCGGAGACCCAGTACTTC.